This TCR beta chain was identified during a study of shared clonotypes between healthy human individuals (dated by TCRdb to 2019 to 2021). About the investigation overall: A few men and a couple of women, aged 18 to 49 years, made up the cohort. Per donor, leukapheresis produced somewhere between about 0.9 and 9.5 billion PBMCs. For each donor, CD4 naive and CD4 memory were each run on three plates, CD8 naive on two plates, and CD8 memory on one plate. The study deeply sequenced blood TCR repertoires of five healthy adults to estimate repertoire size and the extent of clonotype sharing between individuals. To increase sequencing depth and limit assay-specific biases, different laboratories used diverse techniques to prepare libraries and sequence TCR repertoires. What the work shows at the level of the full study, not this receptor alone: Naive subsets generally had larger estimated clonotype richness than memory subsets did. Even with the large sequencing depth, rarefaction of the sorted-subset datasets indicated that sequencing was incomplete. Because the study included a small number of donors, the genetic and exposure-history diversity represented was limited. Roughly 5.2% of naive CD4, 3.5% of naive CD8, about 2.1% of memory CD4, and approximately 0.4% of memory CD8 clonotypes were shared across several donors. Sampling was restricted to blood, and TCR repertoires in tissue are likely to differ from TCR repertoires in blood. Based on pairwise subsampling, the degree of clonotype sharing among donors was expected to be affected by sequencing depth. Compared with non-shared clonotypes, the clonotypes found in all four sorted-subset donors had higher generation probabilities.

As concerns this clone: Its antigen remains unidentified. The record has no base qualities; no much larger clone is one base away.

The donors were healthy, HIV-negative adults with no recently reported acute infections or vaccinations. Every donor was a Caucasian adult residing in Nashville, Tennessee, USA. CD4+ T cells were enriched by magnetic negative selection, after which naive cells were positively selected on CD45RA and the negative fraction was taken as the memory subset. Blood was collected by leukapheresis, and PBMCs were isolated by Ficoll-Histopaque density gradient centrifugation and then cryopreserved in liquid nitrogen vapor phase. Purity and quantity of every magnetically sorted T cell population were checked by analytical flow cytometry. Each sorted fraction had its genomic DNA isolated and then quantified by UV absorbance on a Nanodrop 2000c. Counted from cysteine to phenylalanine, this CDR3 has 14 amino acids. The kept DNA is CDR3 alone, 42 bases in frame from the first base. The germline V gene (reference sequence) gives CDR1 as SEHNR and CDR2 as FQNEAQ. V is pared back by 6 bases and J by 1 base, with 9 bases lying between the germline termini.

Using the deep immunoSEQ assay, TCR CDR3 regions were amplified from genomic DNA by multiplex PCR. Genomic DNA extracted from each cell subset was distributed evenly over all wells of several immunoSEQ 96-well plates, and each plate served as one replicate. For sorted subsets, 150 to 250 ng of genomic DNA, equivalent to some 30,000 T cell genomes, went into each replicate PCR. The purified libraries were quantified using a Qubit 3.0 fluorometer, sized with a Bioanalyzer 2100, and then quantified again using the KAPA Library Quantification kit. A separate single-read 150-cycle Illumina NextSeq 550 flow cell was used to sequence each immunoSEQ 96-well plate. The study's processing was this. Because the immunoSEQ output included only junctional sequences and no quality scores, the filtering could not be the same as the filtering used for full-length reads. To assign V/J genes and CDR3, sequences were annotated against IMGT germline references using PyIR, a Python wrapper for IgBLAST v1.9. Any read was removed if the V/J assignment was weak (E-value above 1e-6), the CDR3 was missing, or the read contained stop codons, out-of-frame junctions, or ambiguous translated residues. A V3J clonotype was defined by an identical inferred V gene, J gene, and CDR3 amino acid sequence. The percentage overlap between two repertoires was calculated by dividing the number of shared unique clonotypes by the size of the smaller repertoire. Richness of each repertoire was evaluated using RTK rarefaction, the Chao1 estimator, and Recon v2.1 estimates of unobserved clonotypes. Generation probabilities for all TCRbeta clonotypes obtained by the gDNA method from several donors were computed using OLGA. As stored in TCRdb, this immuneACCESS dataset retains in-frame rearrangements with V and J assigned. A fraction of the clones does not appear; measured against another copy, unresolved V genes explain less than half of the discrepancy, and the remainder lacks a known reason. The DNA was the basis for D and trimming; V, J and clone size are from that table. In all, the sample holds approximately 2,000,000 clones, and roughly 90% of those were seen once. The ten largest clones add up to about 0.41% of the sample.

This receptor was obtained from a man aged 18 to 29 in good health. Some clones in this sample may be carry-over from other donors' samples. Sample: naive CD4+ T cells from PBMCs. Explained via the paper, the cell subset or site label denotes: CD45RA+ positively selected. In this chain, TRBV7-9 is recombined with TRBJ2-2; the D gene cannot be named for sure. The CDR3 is CASSTNRNTGELFF. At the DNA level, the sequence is TGTGCCAGCAGTACTAACAGGAACACCGGGGAGCTGTTTTTT.